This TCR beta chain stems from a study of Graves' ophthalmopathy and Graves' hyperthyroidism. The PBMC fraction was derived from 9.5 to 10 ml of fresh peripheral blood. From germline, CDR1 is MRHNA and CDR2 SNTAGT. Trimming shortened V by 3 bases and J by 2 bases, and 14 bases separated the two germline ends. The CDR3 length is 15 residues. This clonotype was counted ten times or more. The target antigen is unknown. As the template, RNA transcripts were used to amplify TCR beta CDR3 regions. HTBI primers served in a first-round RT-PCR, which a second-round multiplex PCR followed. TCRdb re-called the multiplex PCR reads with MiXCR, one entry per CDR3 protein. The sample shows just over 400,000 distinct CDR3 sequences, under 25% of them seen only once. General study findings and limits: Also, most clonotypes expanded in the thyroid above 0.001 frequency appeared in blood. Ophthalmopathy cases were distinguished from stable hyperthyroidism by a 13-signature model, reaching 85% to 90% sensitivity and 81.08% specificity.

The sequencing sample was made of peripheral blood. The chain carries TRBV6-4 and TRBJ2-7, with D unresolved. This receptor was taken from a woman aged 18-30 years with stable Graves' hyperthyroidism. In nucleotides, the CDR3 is TGTGCCAGCAGTGAGAACCATGGTAGCCCCTACGAGCAGTACTTC. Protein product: CASSENHGSPYEQYF.